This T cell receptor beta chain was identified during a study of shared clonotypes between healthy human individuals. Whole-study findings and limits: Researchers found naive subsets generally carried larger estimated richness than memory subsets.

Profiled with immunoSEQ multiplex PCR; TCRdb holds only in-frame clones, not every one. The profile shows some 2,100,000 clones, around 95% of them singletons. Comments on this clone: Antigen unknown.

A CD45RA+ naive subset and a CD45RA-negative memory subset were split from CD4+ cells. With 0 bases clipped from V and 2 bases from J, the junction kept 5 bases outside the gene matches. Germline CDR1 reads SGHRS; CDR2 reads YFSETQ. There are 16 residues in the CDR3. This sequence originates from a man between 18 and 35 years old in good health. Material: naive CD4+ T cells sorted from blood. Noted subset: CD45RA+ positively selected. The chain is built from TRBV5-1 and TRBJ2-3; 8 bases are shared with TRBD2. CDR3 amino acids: CASSLAGGDHTDTQYF. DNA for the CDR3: TGCGCCAGCAGCTTGGCCGGGGGGGACCACACAGATACGCAGTATTTT.